The T cell receptor (beta chain) under discussion was sequenced for a study of blood T cell repertoires in COVID-19. Study at large: COVID-19 samples, acute and convalescent, were from the United States, Italy and Spain. PBMCs, B-cell-depleted T cells, or T cells provided the cDNA or gDNA that made up the material.

Authors' data handling: Estimation of nucleated cell counts was performed using reference gene primer amplification. The method was immunoSEQ multiplex PCR; TCRdb's version includes in-frame clones alone and lacks a portion of them. From that table come the V and J calls and clone size; the DNA was used to work out D and trimming. The sample includes 45,000 or so clones, about 87% of them seen just once. Trimming took 9 bases from V and 2 from J; bases not matched to a gene: 9. This CDR3 is 15 amino acids long. Germline CDR1 reads MNHEY; CDR2 reads SVGAGI. This clone was observed a handful of times. Material: peripheral blood. This TCR derives from a man at least 80 years old with acute or convalescent COVID-19. The chain couples TRBV6-5 to TRBJ2-7, with TRBD2 identical over 11 bases. CDR3 region: CASMRETSGAYEQYF. The CDR3 DNA is TGTGCCAGTATGAGGGAGACTAGCGGGGCCTACGAGCAGTACTTC.